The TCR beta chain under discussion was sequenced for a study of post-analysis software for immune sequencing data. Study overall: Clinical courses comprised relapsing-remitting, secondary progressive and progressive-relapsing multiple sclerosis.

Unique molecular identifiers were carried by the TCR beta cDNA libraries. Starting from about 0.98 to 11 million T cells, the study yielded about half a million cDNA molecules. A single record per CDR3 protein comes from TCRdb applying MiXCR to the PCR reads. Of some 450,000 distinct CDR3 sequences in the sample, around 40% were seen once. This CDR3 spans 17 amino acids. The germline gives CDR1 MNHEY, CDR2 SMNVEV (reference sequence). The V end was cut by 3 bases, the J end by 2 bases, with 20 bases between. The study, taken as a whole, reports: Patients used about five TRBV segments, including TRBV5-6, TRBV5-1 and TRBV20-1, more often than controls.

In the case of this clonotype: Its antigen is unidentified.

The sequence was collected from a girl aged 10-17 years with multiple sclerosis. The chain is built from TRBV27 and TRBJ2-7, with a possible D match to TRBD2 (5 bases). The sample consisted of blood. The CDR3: CASSFISVLRGPYEQYF. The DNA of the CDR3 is TGTGCCAGCAGTTTTATTTCGGTGCTGAGAGGGCCCTACGAGCAGTACTTC.